This is a list of T cell receptor beta chains from one sample in a study of T cell responses to AZD1222 COVID-19 vaccine. Some clones are missing from TCRdb's copy, which holds only in-frame ones; the method was immunoSEQ multiplex PCR. The sample lists around 120,000 clones, approximately 84% occurring once. This specimen consisted of peripheral blood, obtained on day 0 of AZD1222 vaccination. These receptors all stem from an adult in good health. The conserved cysteine and the conserved F or W are not part of the CDR3 here. A D gene is named only where the DNA matches it firmly.

>TRBJ2-3|-|TRBV24-1
ATSGSITSTDTQY
>TRBJ2-2|TRBD2|TRBV5-1
ASSLAEGLAGTPGELF
>TRBJ2-1|TRBD1|TRBV18
ASSPGTVRLDEQF
>TRBJ2-5|-|TRBV9
ASSVGAVETQY
>TRBJ1-1|-|TRBV10-3
AISGGDSNTEAF
>TRBJ1-2|-|TRBV28
ASSPGRHYGYT
>TRBJ1-1|TRBD1|TRBV3-1/TRBV3-2
ASSYGQVNTEAF
>TRBJ1-2|TRBD1|TRBV6-5
ASSSTGQGHYGYT
>TRBJ2-5|-|TRBV5-1
ASRPDSQETQY
>TRBJ1-4|-|TRBV15
ATRGETNEKLF
>TRBJ1-1|-|TRBV28
ASSWPGTLNTEAF
>TRBJ1-1|-|TRBV12-5
ASGPTGGYTEAF
>TRBJ2-7|-|TRBV28
ASSPAPVADSYEQY
>TRBJ2-5|-|TRBV7-8
ASSRNTPGQPETQY